One sample yielded the 7 T cell receptor beta chains listed below, sequenced in a study of early T cells in non-severe SARS-CoV-2 infection. From the 5' RACE reads, TCRdb called clonotypes with MiXCR, one entry per CDR3 protein. The data hold tens of thousands of distinct CDR3 sequences, with more than 13% observed a single time. The sequencing sample was made of whole blood. The receptors shown here come from an adult who was a healthcare worker with PCR-confirmed SARS-CoV-2 infection or an uninfected control (not recorded which).

V usage is TRBV7-9 and J usage is TRBJ2-7, with 11 bases fitting TRBD2. Trimming at V came to 1 base and at J to 2 bases, leaving 7 bases not matched to a gene. CDR1 is SEHNR, CDR2 FQNEAQ, per germline (reference sequence). This CDR3 comprises 17 residues. CDR3: CASSLGLAGGSTYEQYF. In DNA, the CDR3 is TGTGCCAGCAGCTTAGGGCTAGCGGGAGGCTCAACCTACGAGCAGTACTTC.

Concerning this clonotype: One end of the junction is discordant with germline, which a read error may explain. This chain connects TRBV3-1 to TRBJ1-1; no reliable D call. Germline-derived CDR1 and CDR2 are LGHDT and YNNKEL (reference sequence). The CDR3 contains 12 residues. The DNA for the CDR3 is TGTGCCAGCAGCCAACAGAGAAAAGAAGTTTTCTTT. Protein sequence: CASSQQRKEVFF.

In its sample, this clonotype was seen a few times. The chain links TRBV6-5 to TRBJ1-4; maybe TRBD1 (6 bases). V shed 2 bases and J shed 7 bases, with 11 bases lying between them. The CDR3 length is 14 residues. The V gene's germline CDR1 is MNHEY and CDR2 SVGAGI. For the CDR3, the DNA is TGTGCCAGCAGTTACATAGGGGGGCGTGAAAAACTGTTTTTT. Residues: CASSYIGGREKLFF.

This clonotype was counted at least ten times. The V gene is TRBV20-1, the J gene TRBJ2-1; D is uncertain. The germline CDR1 and CDR2 sequences are DFQATT and SNEGSKA (reference sequence). Trimming took 3 bases from V and 8 from J, leaving 11 bases between them. The CDR3 extends over 12 amino acids. CDR3 sequence: CSASRQAHEQFF. The DNA for the CDR3 is TGCAGTGCTAGTCGCCAGGCCCATGAGCAGTTCTTC.

This clonotype was observed many times. V is TRBV14 and J is TRBJ2-5; possibly TRBD2 for D (5 bases). V lost 1 base and J 5 bases, leaving 11 bases between the germline ends. Germline V gene data show CDR1 as SGHDN and CDR2 as FVKESK. CDR3 size: 14 residues. The DNA of the CDR3 is TGTGCCAGCAGCCAAGTAGGACTGGGGGAGACCCAGTACTTC. This translates into CASSQVGLGETQYF.

This clonotype has a count of ten or more. The gene calls are TRBV11-1 and TRBJ2-3, with 8 bases matching TRBD2. CDR3 length: 17 residues. V shed 1 base and J 4 bases; nucleotides not matched to a gene: 10. Germline V gives CDR1 SGHAT, CDR2 FQDESV (reference sequence). The CDR3 region is CASSLDRTSKLADTQYF. CDR3 sequence (DNA): TGTGCCAGCAGCTTAGACCGGACTAGCAAGTTGGCAGATACGCAGTATTTT.

The rearrangement uses TRBV13 and TRBJ2-2, with D hard to call. The CDR3 consists of 13 residues. CDR1 and CDR2 (germline): PRHDT, FYEKMQ (reference sequence). The ends were cut back, 5 bases at V and 5 bases at J, with 9 bases in the middle. This CDR3 is CASSQVVTGELFF. The CDR3 coding sequence is TGTGCCAGCAGCCAAGTGGTTACCGGGGAGCTGTTTTTT.